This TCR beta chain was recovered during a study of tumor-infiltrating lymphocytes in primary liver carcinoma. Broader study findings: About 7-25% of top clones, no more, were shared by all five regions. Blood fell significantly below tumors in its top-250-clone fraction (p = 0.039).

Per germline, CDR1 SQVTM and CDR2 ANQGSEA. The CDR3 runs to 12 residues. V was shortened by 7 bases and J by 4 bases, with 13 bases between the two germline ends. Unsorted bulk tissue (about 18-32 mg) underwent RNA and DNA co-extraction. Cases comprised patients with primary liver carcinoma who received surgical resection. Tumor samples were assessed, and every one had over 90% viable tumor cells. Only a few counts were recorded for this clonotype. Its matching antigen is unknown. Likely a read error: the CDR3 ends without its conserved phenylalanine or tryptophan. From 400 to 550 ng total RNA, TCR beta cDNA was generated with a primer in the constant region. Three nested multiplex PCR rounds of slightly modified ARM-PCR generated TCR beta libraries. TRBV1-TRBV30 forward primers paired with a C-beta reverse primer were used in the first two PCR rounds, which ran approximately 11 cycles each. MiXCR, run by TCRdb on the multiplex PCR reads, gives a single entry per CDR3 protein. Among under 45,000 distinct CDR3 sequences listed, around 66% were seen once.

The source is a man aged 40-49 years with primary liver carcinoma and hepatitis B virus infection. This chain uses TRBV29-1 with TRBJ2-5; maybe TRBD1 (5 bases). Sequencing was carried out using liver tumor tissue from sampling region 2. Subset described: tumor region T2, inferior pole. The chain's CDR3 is CSGIDSGETQYL. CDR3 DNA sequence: TGCAGCGGTATAGACAGTGGAGAGACCCAGTACCTA.